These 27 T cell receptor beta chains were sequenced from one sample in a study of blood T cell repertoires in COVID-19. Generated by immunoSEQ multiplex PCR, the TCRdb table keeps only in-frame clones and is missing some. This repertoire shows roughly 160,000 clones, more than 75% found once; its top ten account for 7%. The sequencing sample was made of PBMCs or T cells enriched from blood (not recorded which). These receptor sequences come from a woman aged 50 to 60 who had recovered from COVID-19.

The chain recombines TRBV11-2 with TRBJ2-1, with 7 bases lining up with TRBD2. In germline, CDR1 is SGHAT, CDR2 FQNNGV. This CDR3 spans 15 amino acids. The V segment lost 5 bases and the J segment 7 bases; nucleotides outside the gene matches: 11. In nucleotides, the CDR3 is TGTGCCAGCAGCCCCTCTGGGCGGGAGTGGAATGAGCAGTTCTTC. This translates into CASSPSGREWNEQFF.

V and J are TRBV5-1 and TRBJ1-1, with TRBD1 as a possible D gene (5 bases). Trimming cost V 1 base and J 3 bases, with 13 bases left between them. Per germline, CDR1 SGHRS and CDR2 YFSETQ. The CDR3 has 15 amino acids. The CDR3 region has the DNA TGCGCCAGCAGCTTGTATTCCAGGGTAGACACTGAAGCTTTCTTT. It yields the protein CASSLYSRVDTEAFF. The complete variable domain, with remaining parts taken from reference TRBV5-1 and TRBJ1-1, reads KAGVTQTPRYLIKTRGQQVTLSCSPISGHRSVSWYQQTPGQGLQFLFEYFSETQRNKGNFPGRFSGRQFSNSRSEMNVSTLELGDSALYLCASSLYSRVDTEAFFGQGTRLTVV.

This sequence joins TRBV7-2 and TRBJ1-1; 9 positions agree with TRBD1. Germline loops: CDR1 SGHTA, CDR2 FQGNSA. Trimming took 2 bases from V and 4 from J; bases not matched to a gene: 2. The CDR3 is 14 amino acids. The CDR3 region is CASSLRQGVTEAFF. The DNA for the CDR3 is TGTGCCAGCAGCTTAAGACAGGGGGTCACTGAAGCTTTCTTT.

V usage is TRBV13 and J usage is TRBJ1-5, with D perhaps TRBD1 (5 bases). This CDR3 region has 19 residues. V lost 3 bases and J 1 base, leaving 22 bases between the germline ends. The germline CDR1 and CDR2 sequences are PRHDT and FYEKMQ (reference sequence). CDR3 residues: CASSFRARGGFLSNQPQHF. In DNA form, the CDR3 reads TGTGCCAGCAGCTTCCGGGCGAGGGGAGGTTTTTTGAGCAATCAGCCCCAGCATTTT.

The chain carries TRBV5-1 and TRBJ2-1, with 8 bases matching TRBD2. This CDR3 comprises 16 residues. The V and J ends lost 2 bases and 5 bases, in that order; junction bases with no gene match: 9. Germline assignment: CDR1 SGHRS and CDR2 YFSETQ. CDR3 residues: CASSFHTSGVNNEQFF. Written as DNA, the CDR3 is TGCGCCAGCAGCTTCCATACTAGCGGTGTCAACAATGAGCAGTTCTTC.

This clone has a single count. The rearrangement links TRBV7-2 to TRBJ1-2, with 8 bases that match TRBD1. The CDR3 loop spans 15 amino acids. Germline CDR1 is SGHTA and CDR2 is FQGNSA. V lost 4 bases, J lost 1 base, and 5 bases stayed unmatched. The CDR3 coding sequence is TGTGCCAGCAGCTCTTATGGACAGGGTAACTATGGCTACACCTTC. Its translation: CASSSYGQGNYGYTF.

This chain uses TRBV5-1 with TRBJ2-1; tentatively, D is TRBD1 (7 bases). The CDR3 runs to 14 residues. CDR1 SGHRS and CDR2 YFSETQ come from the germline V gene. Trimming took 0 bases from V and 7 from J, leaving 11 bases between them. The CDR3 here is CASSLVPGGNEQFF. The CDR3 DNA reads TGCGCCAGCAGCTTGGTACCAGGGGGGAATGAGCAGTTCTTC.

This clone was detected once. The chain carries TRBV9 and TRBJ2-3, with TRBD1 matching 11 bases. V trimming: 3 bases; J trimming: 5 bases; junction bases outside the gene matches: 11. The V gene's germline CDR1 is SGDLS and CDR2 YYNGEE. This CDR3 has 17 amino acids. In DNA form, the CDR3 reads TGTGCCAGCAGCGAACGAGACGGACAGGGGGCGGGAGATACGCAGTATTTT. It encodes CASSERDGQGAGDTQYF.

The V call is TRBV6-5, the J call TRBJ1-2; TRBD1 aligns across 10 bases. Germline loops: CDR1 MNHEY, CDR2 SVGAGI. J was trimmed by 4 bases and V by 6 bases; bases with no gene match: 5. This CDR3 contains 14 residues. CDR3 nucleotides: TGTGCCAGCAGAAGGGACAGGGGAACCTATGGCTACACCTTC. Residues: CASRRDRGTYGYTF.

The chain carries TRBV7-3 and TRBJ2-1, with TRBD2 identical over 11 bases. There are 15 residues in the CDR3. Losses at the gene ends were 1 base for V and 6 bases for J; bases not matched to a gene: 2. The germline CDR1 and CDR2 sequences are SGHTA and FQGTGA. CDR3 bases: TGTGCCAGCAGCTTAAAACTAGCGGGAGTCAATGAGCAGTTCTTC. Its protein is CASSLKLAGVNEQFF.

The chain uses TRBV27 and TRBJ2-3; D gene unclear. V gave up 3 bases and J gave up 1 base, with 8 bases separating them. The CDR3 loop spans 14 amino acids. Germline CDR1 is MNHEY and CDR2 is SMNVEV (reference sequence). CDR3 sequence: CASSFALGTDTQYF. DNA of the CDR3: TGTGCCAGCAGTTTTGCGCTAGGCACAGATACGCAGTATTTT.

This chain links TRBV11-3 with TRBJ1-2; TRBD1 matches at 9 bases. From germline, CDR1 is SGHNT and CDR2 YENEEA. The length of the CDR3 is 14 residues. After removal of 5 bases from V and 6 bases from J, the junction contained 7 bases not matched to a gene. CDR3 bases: TGTGCCAGCAGCGGGGGACAGGGAATCGATGGCTACACCTTC. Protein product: CASSGGQGIDGYTF.

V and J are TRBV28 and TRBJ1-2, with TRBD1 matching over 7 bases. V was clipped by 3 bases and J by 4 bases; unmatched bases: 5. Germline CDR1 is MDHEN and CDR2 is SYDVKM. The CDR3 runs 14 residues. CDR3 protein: CASSLAGGIYGYTF. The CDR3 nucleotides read TGTGCCAGCAGTTTGGCAGGGGGGATCTATGGCTACACCTTC.

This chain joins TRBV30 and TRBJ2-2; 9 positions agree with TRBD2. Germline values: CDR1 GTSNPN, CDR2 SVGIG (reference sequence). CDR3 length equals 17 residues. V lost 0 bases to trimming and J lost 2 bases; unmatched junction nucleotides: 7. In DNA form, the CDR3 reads TGTGCCTGGAGTGTTAGCCGGACTAGCGATAACACCGGGGAGCTGTTTTTT. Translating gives CAWSVSRTSDNTGELFF.

CDR3 nucleotides: TGCGCCAGCCATCCGGGGGGACAGGGAAGCAATGAGCAGTTCTTC. The encoded protein is CASHPGGQGSNEQFF. The chain recombines TRBV5-1 with TRBJ2-1; 9 nucleotides match TRBD1. This CDR3 is 15 amino acids long. The V gene end was trimmed by 7 bases and the J gene end by 6 bases; junction bases not matched to a gene: 11. CDR1 and CDR2 (germline): SGHRS, YFSETQ.

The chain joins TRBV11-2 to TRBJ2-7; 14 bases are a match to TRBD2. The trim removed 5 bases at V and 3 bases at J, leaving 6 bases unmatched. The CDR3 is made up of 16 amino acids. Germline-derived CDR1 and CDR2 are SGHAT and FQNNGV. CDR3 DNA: TGTGCCAGCAGCCGACCCGGGACTAGCGGGAGCTACGAGCAGTACTTC. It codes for CASSRPGTSGSYEQYF.

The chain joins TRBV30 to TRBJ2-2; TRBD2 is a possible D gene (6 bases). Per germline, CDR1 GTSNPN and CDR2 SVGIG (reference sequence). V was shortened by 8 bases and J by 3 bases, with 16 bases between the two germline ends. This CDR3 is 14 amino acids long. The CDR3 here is CARSSGLHTGELFF. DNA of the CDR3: TGTGCCCGGTCGTCGGGACTGCACACCGGGGAGCTGTTTTTT.

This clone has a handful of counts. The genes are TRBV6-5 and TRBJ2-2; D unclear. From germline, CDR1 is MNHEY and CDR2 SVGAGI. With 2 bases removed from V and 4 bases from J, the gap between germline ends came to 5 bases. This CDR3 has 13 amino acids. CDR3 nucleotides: TGTGCCAGCAGTTACGAGAGCACCGGGGAGCTGTTTTTT. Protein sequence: CASSYESTGELFF.

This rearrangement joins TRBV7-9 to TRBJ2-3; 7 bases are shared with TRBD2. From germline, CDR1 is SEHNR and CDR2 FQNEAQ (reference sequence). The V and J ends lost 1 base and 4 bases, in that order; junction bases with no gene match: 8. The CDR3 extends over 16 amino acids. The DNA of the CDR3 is TGTGCCAGCAGCTTAGGATTAGCGGGCACGGCAGATACGCAGTATTTT. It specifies CASSLGLAGTADTQYF.

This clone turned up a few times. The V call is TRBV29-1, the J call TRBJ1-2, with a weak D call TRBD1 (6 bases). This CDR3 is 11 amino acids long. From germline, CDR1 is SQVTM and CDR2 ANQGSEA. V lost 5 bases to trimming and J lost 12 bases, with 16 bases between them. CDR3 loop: CSVQPGGGNTF. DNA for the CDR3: TGCAGCGTTCAACCGGGAGGGGGGAACACCTTC.

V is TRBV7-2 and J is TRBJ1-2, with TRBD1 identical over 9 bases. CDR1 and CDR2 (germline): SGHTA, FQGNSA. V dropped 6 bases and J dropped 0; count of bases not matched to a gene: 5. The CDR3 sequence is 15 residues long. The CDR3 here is CASRLTGGSNYGYTF. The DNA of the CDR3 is TGTGCCAGCAGATTAACAGGGGGCTCTAACTATGGCTACACCTTC. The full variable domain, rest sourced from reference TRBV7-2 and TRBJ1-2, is GAGVSQSPSNKVTEKGKDVELRCDPISGHTALYWYRQSLGQGLEFLIYFQGNSAPDKSGLPSDRFSAERTGGSVSTLTIQRTQQEDSAVYLCASRLTGGSNYGYTFGSGTRLTVV.

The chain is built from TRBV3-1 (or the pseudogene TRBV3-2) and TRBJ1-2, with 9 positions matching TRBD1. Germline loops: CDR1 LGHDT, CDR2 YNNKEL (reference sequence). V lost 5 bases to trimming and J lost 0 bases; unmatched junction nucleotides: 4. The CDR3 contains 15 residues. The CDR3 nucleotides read TGTGCCAGCAGCGGACAGGGGCTACCTAACTATGGCTACACCTTC. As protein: CASSGQGLPNYGYTF.

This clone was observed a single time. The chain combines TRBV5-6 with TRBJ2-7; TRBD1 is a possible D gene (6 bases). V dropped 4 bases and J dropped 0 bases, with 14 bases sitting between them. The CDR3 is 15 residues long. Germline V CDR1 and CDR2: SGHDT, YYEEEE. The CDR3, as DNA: TGTGCCAGCAGCCCGGACAGCCGGGCCTCCTACGAGCAGTACTTC. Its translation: CASSPDSRASYEQYF. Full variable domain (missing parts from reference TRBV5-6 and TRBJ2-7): DAGVTQSPTHLIKTRGQQVTLRCSPKSGHDTVSWYQQALGQGPQFIFQYYEEEERQRGNFPDRFSGHQFPNYSSELNVNALLLGDSALYLCASSPDSRASYEQYFGPGTRLTVT.

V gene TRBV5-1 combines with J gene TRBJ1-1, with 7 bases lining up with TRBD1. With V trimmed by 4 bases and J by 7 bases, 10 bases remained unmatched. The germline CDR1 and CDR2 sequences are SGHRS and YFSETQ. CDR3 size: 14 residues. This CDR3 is CASSEGAYGGEAFF. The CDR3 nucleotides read TGCGCCAGCAGCGAGGGGGCCTATGGAGGTGAAGCTTTCTTT.

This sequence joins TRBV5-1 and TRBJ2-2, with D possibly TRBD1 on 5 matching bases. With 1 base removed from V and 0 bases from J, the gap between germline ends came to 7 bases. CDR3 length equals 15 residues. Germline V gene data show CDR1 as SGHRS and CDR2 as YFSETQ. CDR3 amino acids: CASSLSRANTGELFF. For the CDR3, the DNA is TGCGCCAGCAGCTTGTCCAGGGCGAACACCGGGGAGCTGTTTTTT. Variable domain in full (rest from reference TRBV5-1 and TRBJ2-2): KAGVTQTPRYLIKTRGQQVTLSCSPISGHRSVSWYQQTPGQGLQFLFEYFSETQRNKGNFPGRFSGRQFSNSRSEMNVSTLELGDSALYLCASSLSRANTGELFFGEGSRLTVL.

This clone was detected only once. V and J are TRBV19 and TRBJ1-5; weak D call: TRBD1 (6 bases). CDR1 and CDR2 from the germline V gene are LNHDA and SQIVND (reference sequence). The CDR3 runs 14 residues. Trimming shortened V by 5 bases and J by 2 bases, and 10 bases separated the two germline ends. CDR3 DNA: TGTGCCAGTAGTCAGGGGTGGCGCAATCAGCCCCAGCATTTT. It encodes CASSQGWRNQPQHF.

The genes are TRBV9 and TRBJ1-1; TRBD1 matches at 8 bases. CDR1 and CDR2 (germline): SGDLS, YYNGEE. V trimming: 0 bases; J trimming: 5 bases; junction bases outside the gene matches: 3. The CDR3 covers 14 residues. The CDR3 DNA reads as TGTGCCAGCAGCGTAGGGGACAGGCCTACTGAAGCTTTCTTT. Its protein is CASSVGDRPTEAFF.